The 24 T cell receptor beta chains below all came from one sample that was sequenced in a study of T cell responses to AZD1222 COVID-19 vaccine. TCRdb keeps only in-frame clones here, not all; method: immunoSEQ multiplex PCR. Of some 140,000 clones in the sample, about 92% were seen once. This sample comprised peripheral blood, obtained on day 0 of AZD1222 vaccination. Receptors originate from an adult in good health.

The count of this clone is one. The genes are TRBV5-1 and TRBJ1-4; D is undetermined. The ends were cut back, 4 bases at V and 0 bases at J, with 4 bases in the middle. This CDR3 is built from 13 residues. The germline CDR1 and CDR2 sequences are SGHRS and YFSETQ. CDR3 in DNA: TGCGCCAGCAGCCTTGCAACTAATGAAAAACTGTTTTTT. Amino acid sequence: CASSLATNEKLFF.

The V and J genes are TRBV29-1 and TRBJ2-7; the D is unclear. The CDR3 is 11 amino acids. V lost 4 bases and J 5 bases, leaving 9 bases between the germline ends. Germline CDR1 SQVTM, CDR2 ANQGSEA. CDR3 DNA: TGCAGCGTTGGTCAAACCCACGAGCAGTACTTC. Translated: CSVGQTHEQYF.

The genes are TRBV11-2 and TRBJ1-6, with D possibly matching TRBD1 (5 bases). The CDR3 loop spans 16 amino acids. Per the germline V gene, CDR1 is SGHAT and CDR2 is FQNNGV. Trimming stripped 1 base from V and 11 bases from J, with 18 bases between. CDR3 DNA sequence: TGTGCCAGCAGCTTAGGGGGAGGGACGGGAGCGCCACCCCTCCACTTT. Translating it yields CASSLGGGTGAPPLHF.

J is TRBJ1-3 and V is TRBV7-9; D unresolved. The CDR3 is made up of 14 amino acids. Trimming left V 5 bases short and J 0 bases short, with 8 bases between. Germline V gives CDR1 SEHNR, CDR2 FQNEAQ (reference sequence). CDR3 sequence: CASSPVDSGNTIYF. The CDR3 region has the DNA TGTGCCAGCAGCCCGGTGGACTCTGGAAACACCATATATTTT.

This chain's CDR3 is CSASPGSSGANVLTF. In DNA form, the CDR3 reads TGCAGTGCTAGTCCAGGGAGCTCTGGGGCCAACGTCCTGACTTTC. The rearrangement links TRBV20-1 to TRBJ2-6, with D perhaps matching TRBD1 or TRBD2 (5 bases each). V was clipped by 3 bases and J by 0 bases, with 9 bases between them. The CDR3 covers 15 residues. CDR1 is DFQATT and CDR2 is SNEGSKA in the germline V gene (reference sequence).

This chain connects TRBV18 to TRBJ2-1; 9 bases map to TRBD1. From germline, CDR1 is KGHSH and CDR2 LQKENI. The V and J ends lost 3 bases and 7 bases, in that order; junction bases with no gene match: 4. The length of the CDR3 is 14 residues. The CDR3 reads CASSPRDRANEQFF. CDR3 nucleotide sequence: TGTGCCAGCTCACCCCGGGACAGGGCTAATGAGCAGTTCTTC.

The chain uses TRBV9 and TRBJ1-4; 7 positions match TRBD1. Germline V gene sequence: CDR1 SGDLS, CDR2 YYNGEE. There are 15 residues in the CDR3. V shed 0 bases and J 6 bases; nucleotides not matched to a gene: 5. CDR3 sequence reads: CASSVGQGLYEKLFF. CDR3 DNA sequence: TGTGCCAGCAGCGTAGGACAGGGCTTGTATGAAAAACTGTTTTTT.

This clone was counted a single time. The rearrangement uses TRBV7-2 and TRBJ2-7, with 7 nucleotides matching TRBD2. Germline V gene lookup returns CDR1 SGHTA and CDR2 FQGNSA. With V trimmed by 5 bases and J by 2 bases, 15 bases remained unmatched. The CDR3 runs 17 residues. CDR3 protein: CASSKLPPGGVTYEQYF. The CDR3 DNA reads TGTGCCAGCAGCAAACTTCCCCCGGGAGGCGTGACCTACGAGCAGTACTTC.

The chain combines TRBV7-3 with TRBJ2-3; 12 nucleotides align to TRBD2. Germline trimming cut 5 bases from V and 6 bases from J; bases unmatched to any gene: 9. Germline lookup yields CDR1 SGHTA and CDR2 FQGTGA. This CDR3 has 16 amino acids. The CDR3: CASSLRLAGGTDTQYF. The CDR3 DNA sequence: TGTGCCAGCAGCCTGCGCCTAGCGGGAGGGACGGATACGCAGTATTTT.

V and J are TRBV24-1 and TRBJ2-1; 7 nucleotides agree with TRBD2. V trimming: 3 bases; J trimming: 6 bases; junction bases outside the gene matches: 13. The V gene's germline CDR1 is KGHDR and CDR2 SFDVKD. The CDR3 consists of 17 residues. Here the CDR3 reads CATSDPGKGGRINEQFF. The CDR3 DNA reads TGTGCCACCAGTGATCCCGGGAAGGGAGGGCGGATCAATGAGCAGTTCTTC.

This clone is a singleton in its sample. J is TRBJ1-1 and V is TRBV6-1; possible D gene TRBD1, 6 bases. The CDR3 totals 15 residues. CDR1 and CDR2 from the germline V gene are MNHNS and SASEGT. V was cut by 1 base and J by 4 bases, with 13 bases left in between. The CDR3 bases are TGTGCCAGCAGTGAAGTCTCAGGGGTGGCCACTGAAGCTTTCTTT. Its translation is CASSEVSGVATEAFF.

This chain connects TRBV27 to TRBJ1-4; no firm D call. The V end lost 3 bases, the J end lost 8 bases, and 7 bases lay between the germline ends. The CDR3 spans 12 residues. Germline CDR1 reads MNHEY; CDR2 reads SMNVEV (reference sequence). The CDR3 bases are TGTGCCAGCAGTTTCCTCGGAGAAAAACTGTTTTTT. Its translation: CASSFLGEKLFF.

This chain connects TRBV6-5 to TRBJ1-5, with a tentative D call TRBD1 (5 bases). The length of the CDR3 is 13 residues. Germline CDR1 is MNHEY and CDR2 is SVGAGI. V gave up 8 bases and J gave up 7 bases, with 15 bases separating them. In DNA, the CDR3 is TGTGCCAGCGAAGGGCAGGGAGGGCAGCCCCAGCATTTT. Its protein product is CASEGQGGQPQHF.

The V call is TRBV7-9, the J call TRBJ2-7, with D tentatively TRBD2 (6 bases). The CDR3 is 16 residues long. V was clipped by 5 bases and J by 6 bases, with 23 bases between them. The germline gives CDR1 SEHNR, CDR2 FQNEAQ (reference sequence). CDR3 amino acids: CASSVLSGSKAAEQYF. In DNA form, the CDR3 reads TGTGCCAGCAGCGTTCTTTCCGGGAGTAAAGCCGCCGAGCAGTACTTC.

This chain links TRBV29-1 with TRBJ2-1; a weak D match, TRBD2 (6 bases). V lost 4 bases, J lost 2 bases, and 12 bases lay in between. The CDR3 length is 14 residues. Germline CDR1 SQVTM, CDR2 ANQGSEA. This CDR3 reads CSVVGGTPYNEQFF. The CDR3 DNA reads TGCAGCGTTGTCGGGGGTACCCCCTACAATGAGCAGTTCTTC.

The J gene is TRBJ2-7, the V gene TRBV6-1; 14 positions agree with TRBD2. V was clipped by 4 bases and J by 0 bases; unmatched bases: 5. The CDR3 is made up of 17 amino acids. Looked up from germline, CDR1 is MNHNS and CDR2 is SASEGT. The CDR3 loop reads CASSGTSGRYISYEQYF. CDR3 DNA: TGTGCCAGCAGTGGGACTAGCGGGAGGTATATCTCCTACGAGCAGTACTTC.

The V and J genes are TRBV30 and TRBJ1-2, with 8 bases matching TRBD1. Per germline, CDR1 GTSNPN and CDR2 SVGIG (reference sequence). The CDR3 consists of 15 residues. V shed 2 bases, J shed 1 base, and the junction held 6 bases outside the gene matches. The CDR3 region is CAWSTPGQDNYGYTF. Here the CDR3 DNA reads TGTGCCTGGAGTACCCCGGGACAGGATAACTATGGCTACACCTTC.

The rearrangement links TRBV4-1 to TRBJ1-6; TRBD1 agrees at 7 bases. Germline V gene data show CDR1 as MGHRA and CDR2 as YSYEKL. CDR3 length: 18 amino acids. With V trimmed by 1 base and J by 6 bases, 12 bases remained unmatched. The CDR3 DNA follows: TGCGCCAGCAGCCAAGTGGAAGCCCAGGGGGGCTCTAATTCACCCCTCCACTTT. As protein: CASSQVEAQGGSNSPLHF.

The V call is TRBV15, the J call TRBJ1-5, with unresolved D. CDR1 is LNHNV and CDR2 is YYDKDF in the germline V gene (reference sequence). This CDR3 region has 13 residues. The ends were cut back, 5 bases at V and 6 bases at J, with 11 bases in the middle. The CDR3 DNA reads as TGTGCCACCAGCGTGCATATTAGTCAGCCCCAGCATTTT. Translating gives CATSVHISQPQHF.

The gene calls are TRBV27 and TRBJ2-3, with D uncertain. The germline V gene has CDR1 MNHEY and CDR2 SMNVEV (reference sequence). The CDR3 loop spans 12 amino acids. V lost 5 bases and J lost 2, with 5 bases in between. CDR3 DNA sequence: TGTGCCAGCAGTCCCAACACAGATACGCAGTATTTT. Amino acid sequence: CASSPNTDTQYF.

The chain carries TRBV6-5 and TRBJ1-2; TRBD1 might be the D (5 bases). CDR3 size: 13 residues. Germline loops: CDR1 MNHEY, CDR2 SVGAGI. Trimming removed 3 bases from V and 4 bases from J, with 9 bases in between. The DNA for the CDR3 is TGTGCCAGCAGTTATGTTGGGGCCTATGGCTACACCTTC. Amino acids: CASSYVGAYGYTF.

This chain connects TRBV5-1 to TRBJ2-3; maybe TRBD2 (6 bases). V was cut by 3 bases and J by 6 bases, with 14 bases left in between. This CDR3 is 14 amino acids long. Germline CDR1 reads SGHRS; CDR2 reads YFSETQ. The CDR3 DNA reads as TGCGCCAGCAGCTCCAGACTAGTCGGGGATACGCAGTATTTT. Residues: CASSSRLVGDTQYF.

The chain links TRBV2 to TRBJ1-1; D gene unclear. The CDR3 is made up of 13 amino acids. Looked up from germline, CDR1 is SNHLY and CDR2 is FYNNEI. Trimming shortened V by 3 bases and J by 0 bases, and 5 bases separated the two germline ends. CDR3 in amino acids: CASSEEVNTEAFF. CDR3 sequence (DNA): TGTGCCAGCAGTGAGGAAGTGAACACTGAAGCTTTCTTT. Combining the CDR3 with reference TRBV2 and TRBJ1-1 gives the whole variable domain EPEVTQTPSHQVTQMGQEVILRCVPISNHLYFYWYRQILGQKVEFLVSFYNNEISEKSEIFDDQFSVERPDGSNFTLKIRSTKLEDSAMYFCASSEEVNTEAFFGQGTRLTVV.

The chain uses TRBV14 and TRBJ1-4; unclear D gene. The CDR3 runs to 13 residues. From germline, CDR1 is SGHDN and CDR2 FVKESK. Deletions cut 2 bases from V and 8 bases from J, with 9 bases between. The CDR3 spells CASSQLPGEKLFF. In DNA form, the CDR3 reads TGTGCCAGCAGCCAACTGCCGGGAGAAAAACTGTTTTTT.